This TCR beta chain appears in the sequencing data of a study of OX40 agonist ivuxolimab in advanced cancers. Study in general: Among those enrolled, mean age was approximately 60 years (range about 23 to 90) and 82.7% were male.

Trimming pared 0 bases from V and 4 bases from J, leaving 17 bases between. This CDR3 spans 16 amino acids. Looked up from germline, CDR1 is SGHKS and CDR2 is YYEKEE (reference sequence). Enrollment shut out patients with autoimmune disease history or systemic immunosuppression. Libraries were prepared by immunoSEQ multiplex PCR; TCRdb keeps only in-frame clonotypes and omits some of them. This table holds 50,000 to 75,000 clones, roughly nine tenths found once. About this clone: The antigen is not known.

General study results and limits: Near-lowest levels of clonal expansion characterized partial responders at 0.1-3.0 mg/kg.

The TCR sequence derives from an adult with an advanced solid tumor such as melanoma, head and neck, liver or kidney cancer. The J gene is TRBJ2-7, the V gene TRBV5-5; no definite D call. Material: CD4+ or CD8+ T cells sorted from blood, obtained in a trial of the OX40 agonist ivuxolimab. CDR3 protein: CASSLAQPSQGYEQYF. CDR3 DNA sequence: TGTGCCAGCAGCTTGGCACAGCCCTCCCAAGGGTACGAGCAGTACTTC.